The present TCR beta chain was sequenced within a study of T cells in Graves' hyperthyroidism and ophthalmopathy. Study findings and constraints: Ophthalmopathy was distinguished from stable hyperthyroidism by 13 V-J signatures.

This clonotype has a handful of counts. Its cognate antigen is unknown. It was considered stable Graves' hyperthyroidism when ophthalmopathy did not progress within 18 months. The study excluded patients with uncontrolled infection, other autoimmune disease, pregnancy or lactation. The TCR beta CDR3 regions underwent amplification using RNA transcripts as the source. HTBI primers were the set used in a first-round RT-PCR of the TCR CDR3. TCRdb processed the multiplex PCR reads anew with MiXCR; each CDR3 protein has one entry. This sample has around 580,000 distinct CDR3 sequences, with around 42% found just once. The sequence came from a woman under 30 with Graves' hyperthyroidism. Sequenced input: peripheral blood or thyroid tissue (not recorded which).

The chain's CDR3 is CASSGGGREEKLFF. DNA for the CDR3: TGTGCCAGCAGCGGGGGGGGCAGAGAGGAAAAACTGTTTTTT. This chain connects TRBV5-5 to TRBJ1-4, with D possibly matching TRBD1 (6 bases). Between the trimmed V and J ends, which lost 4 bases and 8 bases, there was a span of 15 bases. The V gene's germline CDR1 is SGHKS and CDR2 YYEKEE (reference sequence). The CDR3 runs to 14 residues.